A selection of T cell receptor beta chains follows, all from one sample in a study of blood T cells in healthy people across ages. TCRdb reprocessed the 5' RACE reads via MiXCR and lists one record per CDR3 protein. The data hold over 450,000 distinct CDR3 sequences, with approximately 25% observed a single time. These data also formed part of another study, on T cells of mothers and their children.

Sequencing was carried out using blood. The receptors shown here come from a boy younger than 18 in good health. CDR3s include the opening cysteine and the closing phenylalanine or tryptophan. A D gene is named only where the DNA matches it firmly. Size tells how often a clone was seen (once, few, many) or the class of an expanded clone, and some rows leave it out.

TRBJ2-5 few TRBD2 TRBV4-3 TGCGCCAGCAGCCCCTCATTAGCGGGAGGGCCGGTAGAGACCCAGTACTTC CASSPSLAGGPVETQYF
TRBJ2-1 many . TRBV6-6 TGTGCCAGCAGTTACCCCGACAATGAGCAGTTCTTC CASSYPDNEQFF
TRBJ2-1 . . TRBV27 TGTGCCAGCAGTTTATTGGCCAGAAGCTCCTACAATGAGCAGTTCTTC CASSLLARSSYNEQFF
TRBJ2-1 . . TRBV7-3 TGTGCCAGCAGCTTAAACCCGGGGGTCTCCTACAATGAGCAGTTCTTC CASSLNPGVSYNEQFF
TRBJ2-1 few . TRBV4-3 TGCGCCAGCAGCCCAGCAGACAACTACAATGAGCAGTTCTTC CASSPADNYNEQFF
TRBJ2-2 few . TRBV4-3 TGCGCCAGCAGCCAAGAGGGTCGGACCGGGGAGCTGTTTTTT CASSQEGRTGELFF
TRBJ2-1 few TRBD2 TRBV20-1 TGCAGTGGTCGTCGCGGGAGCCATGAGCAGTTCTTC CSGRRGSHEQFF
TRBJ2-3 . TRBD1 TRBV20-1 TGCAGTGCCAGCGACAGGGGGGTCCCAGATACGCAGTATTTT CSASDRGVPDTQYF
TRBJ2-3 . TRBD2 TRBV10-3 TGTGCCACGACGTCCGGGACTACAACAGATACGCAGTATTTT CATTSGTTTDTQYF
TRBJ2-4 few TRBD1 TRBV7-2 TGTGCCAGCAGCTCCAGGACAGGGTCCAAAAACATTCAGTACTTC CASSSRTGSKNIQYF
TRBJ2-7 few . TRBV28 TGTGCCAGCACTTACGGGCGGGGCCTCTCCTACGAGCAGTACTTC CASTYGRGLSYEQYF
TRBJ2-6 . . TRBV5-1 TGCGCCAGCAGCGTCGAGGGACCTGGGGCCAACGTCCTGGCTTTC CASSVEGPGANVLAF
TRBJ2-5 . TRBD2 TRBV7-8 TGTGCCAGCGGACTAGCGGACAATAGGGGGACCCAGTACTTC CASGLADNRGTQYF
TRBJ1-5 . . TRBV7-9 TGTGCCAGCAGCGGCGAGCTTTCCTATCAGCCCCAGCATTTT CASSGELSYQPQHF
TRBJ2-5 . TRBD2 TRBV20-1 TGCAGTGCTAGGAAACTAGCGGGAGGTGCCCAAGAGACCCAGTACTTC CSARKLAGGAQETQYF
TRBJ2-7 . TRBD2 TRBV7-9 TGCGCCAGCAGCTTAGTTCAGCGGGACTCCTACGAGCAGTACTTC CASSLVQRDSYEQYF
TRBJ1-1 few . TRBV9 TGTGCCAGCAGCGTAGGGCAGGAGATGGGCACTGAAGCTTTCTTT CASSVGQEMGTEAFF
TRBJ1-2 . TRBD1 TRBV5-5 TGTGCCAGCAGCTTGGAAGGGGACAGCTATGGCTACACCTTC CASSLEGDSYGYTF
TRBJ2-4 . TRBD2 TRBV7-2 TGTGCCAGCAGCTTCCGAGTAGTAGCGGGACACCTAGCCAAAAACATTCAGTACTTC CASSFRVVAGHLAKNIQYF
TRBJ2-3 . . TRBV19 TGTGCCAGTAGTCAGGGCGCTACGCAGTATTTT CASSQGATQYF
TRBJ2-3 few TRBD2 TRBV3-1 TGTGCCAGCAGCCAAGAAACCCTAGCGGGGGGTGAAGGTCTCGCAGATACGCAGTATTTT CASSQETLAGGEGLADTQYF
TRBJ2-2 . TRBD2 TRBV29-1 TGCAGCGTTGCGATAGCGGGGGCGAACACCGGGGAGCTGTTTTTT CSVAIAGANTGELFF
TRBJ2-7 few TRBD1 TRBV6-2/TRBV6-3 TGTGCCAGCAGCGCGGGACAGGAGATTGACGAGCAGTACTTC CASSAGQEIDEQYF
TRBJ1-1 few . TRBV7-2 TGTGCCAGCAGCTCCCGACAAAACACTGAAGCTTTCTTT CASSSRQNTEAFF
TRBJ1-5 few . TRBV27 TGTGCCAGCAGTTTGGTAGGTCGTCAGCCCCAGCATTTT CASSLVGRQPQHF
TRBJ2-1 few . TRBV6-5 TGTGCCAGCACTTACCGGGGGGCTAGCGGTAACAATGAGCAGTTCTTC CASTYRGASGNNEQFF
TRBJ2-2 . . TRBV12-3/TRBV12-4 TGTGCCAGCATTTCCGGTGGGGTGACCGGGGAGCTGTTTTTT CASISGGVTGELFF
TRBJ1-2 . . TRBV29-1 TGCAGCGTTGGAGAGCCATATGGCTACACCTTC CSVGEPYGYTF
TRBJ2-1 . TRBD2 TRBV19 TGTGCCAGTAGTATGGACCAGCGGGGGGGCTACAATGAGCAGTTCTTC CASSMDQRGGYNEQFF
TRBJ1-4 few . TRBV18 TGCGCCAGCTCACCAGGGGCCGGGACTAATGAAAAACTGTTTTTT CASSPGAGTNEKLFF
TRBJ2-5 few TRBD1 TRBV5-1 TGCGCCAGCAGCCAGGGACAGGGCAAAGAGACCCAGTACTTC CASSQGQGKETQYF
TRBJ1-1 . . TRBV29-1 TGCAGCGGACTCGCCTCAGGGGTGAACACTGAAGCTTTCTTT CSGLASGVNTEAFF
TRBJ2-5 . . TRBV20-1 TGCAGTGCTATTTTCCAAGAGACCCAGTACTTC CSAIFQETQYF
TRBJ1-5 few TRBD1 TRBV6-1 TGTGCCAGCAGCTCAAGTCAGGGGGCGGTTCAGCCCCAGCATTTT CASSSSQGAVQPQHF
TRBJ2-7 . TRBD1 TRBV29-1 TGCAGCGTTTCCGGGACAGGGCTCTCCGAGCAGTACTTC CSVSGTGLSEQYF
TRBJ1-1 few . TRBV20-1 TGCAGTGCTAGACGCGGGGGTAAGAACACTGAAGCTTTCTTT CSARRGGKNTEAFF
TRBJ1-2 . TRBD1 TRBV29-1 TGCAGCGTGGGACAGGGAGGCGGAGATGGCTACACCTTC CSVGQGGGDGYTF
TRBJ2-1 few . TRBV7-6 TGTGCCAGCAGCTTAAAGTGGGCGGGGCTCTACAATGAGCAGTTCTTC CASSLKWAGLYNEQFF
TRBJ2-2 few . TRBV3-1 TGTGCCAGCAGCCAAAGATATGTTCGTACCGGGGAGCTGTTTTTT CASSQRYVRTGELFF
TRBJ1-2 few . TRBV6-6 TGTGCCAGCAGTCCGACTTGGAGCAACTATGGCTACACCTTC CASSPTWSNYGYTF
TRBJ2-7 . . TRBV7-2 TGTGCCAGCAGCTCGACAGGGAGGCAGGGGTACGAGCAGTACTTC CASSSTGRQGYEQYF
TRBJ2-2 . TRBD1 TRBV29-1 TGCAGCGTTCAAGGACAGGGACCCACCGGGGAGCTGTTTTTT CSVQGQGPTGELFF
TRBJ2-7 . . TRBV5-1 TGCGCCAGCAGCTTGGGTCCCCTGGGATACGAGCAGTACTTC CASSLGPLGYEQYF
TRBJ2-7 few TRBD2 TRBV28 TGTGCCAGCAGTCCCTGGGGTACTAGCGACCACTACGAGCAGTACTTC CASSPWGTSDHYEQYF
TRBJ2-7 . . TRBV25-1 TGTGCCAGCAGTGAATCGCAGGGCTACGAGCAGTACTTC CASSESQGYEQYF
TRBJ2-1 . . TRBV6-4 TGTGCCAGCAGTGACATGGGTAGTTATGCCCTCGGGGAGCAGTTCTTC CASSDMGSYALGEQFF
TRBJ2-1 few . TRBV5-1 TGCGCCAGCAGCCCCCCCACGGGGACCCTCGGCAATGAGCAGTTCTTC CASSPPTGTLGNEQFF
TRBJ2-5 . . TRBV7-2 TGTGCCAGCAGCTTAGGGGTAGGGCTCCAAGAGACCCAGTACTTC CASSLGVGLQETQYF
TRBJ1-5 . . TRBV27 TGTGCCAGCAGTTTGGGGACACCCAATCAGCCCCAGCATTTT CASSLGTPNQPQHF
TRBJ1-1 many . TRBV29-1 TGCAGCGTTGAAGAGAACCCGTTTGGGAACACTGAAGCTTTCTTT CSVEENPFGNTEAFF
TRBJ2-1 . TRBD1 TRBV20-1 TGCAGTGCTCGTTCGGGACAGAGATCTAACAATGAGCAGTTCTTC CSARSGQRSNNEQFF
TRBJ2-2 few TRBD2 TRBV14 TGTGCCAGCAGCCAAGATTGGCTAGCGGCGAACACCGGGGAGCTGTTTTTT CASSQDWLAANTGELFF
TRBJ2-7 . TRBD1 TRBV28 TGTGCCAGCAGTTGGGACAGTATCCGGGCCTACGAGCAGTACTTC CASSWDSIRAYEQYF
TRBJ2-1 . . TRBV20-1 TGCAGTGCCCAGAGCCGGAGCTCCTACAATGAGCAGTTCTTC CSAQSRSSYNEQFF
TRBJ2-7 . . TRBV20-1 TGCAGTGCTAGAGCCGACTTCTCCTACGAGCAGTACTTC CSARADFSYEQYF
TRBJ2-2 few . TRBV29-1 TGCAGCGCTACCAGGGGCCTGTCGAACACCGGGGAGCTGTTTTTT CSATRGLSNTGELFF
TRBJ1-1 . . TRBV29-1 TGCAGCGTCGAATTCCGGGGTCTTGAAGCTTTCTTT CSVEFRGLEAFF
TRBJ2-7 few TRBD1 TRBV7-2 TGTGCCAGCAGCGCGTCAGGGGGCGGAGTACGAGAGCAGTACTTC CASSASGGGVREQYF
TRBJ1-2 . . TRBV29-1 TGCAGCGTTGAAGATTGGGGGGGGGACTATGGCTACACCTTC CSVEDWGGDYGYTF
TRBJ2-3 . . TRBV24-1 TGTGCCACCAGTGACCGTTATTCAGATACGCAGTATTTT CATSDRYSDTQYF